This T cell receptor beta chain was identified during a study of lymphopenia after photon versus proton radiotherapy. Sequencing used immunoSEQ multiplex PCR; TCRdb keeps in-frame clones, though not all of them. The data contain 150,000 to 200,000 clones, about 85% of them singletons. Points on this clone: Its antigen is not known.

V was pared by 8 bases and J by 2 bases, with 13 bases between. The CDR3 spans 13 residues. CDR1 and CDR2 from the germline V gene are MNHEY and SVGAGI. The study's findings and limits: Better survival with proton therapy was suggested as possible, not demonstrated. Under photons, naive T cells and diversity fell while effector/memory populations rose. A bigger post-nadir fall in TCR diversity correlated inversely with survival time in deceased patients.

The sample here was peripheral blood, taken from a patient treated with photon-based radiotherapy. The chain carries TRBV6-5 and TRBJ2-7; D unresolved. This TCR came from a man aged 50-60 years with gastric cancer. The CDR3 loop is CASRRGEAYEQYF. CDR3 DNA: TGTGCCAGCCGCCGTGGCGAGGCCTACGAGCAGTACTTC.